These T cell receptor beta chains were read from a single sample in a study of cytomegalovirus exposure and HLA in healthy donors. Measured with immunoSEQ multiplex PCR; TCRdb has only the in-frame clones, and not every one. The sample lists roughly 72,000 clones, roughly 81% seen once, with 10% to 12% in the top ten. Source material: PBMCs. The receptors derive from a human donor in good health. The CDR3 runs from the conserved cysteine through the conserved F or W. D genes are given only for firm matches. Clone size is given for some rows only: seen once, a few or many times, or a class if the clone is expanded.

j_call | v_call | d_call | clone_size | cdr3_aa | cdr3_nt
TRBJ1-2 | TRBV13 | NA | few | CASSYGTNGYTF | TGTGCCAGCAGCTACGGGACTAATGGCTACACCTTC
TRBJ2-1 | TRBV5-1 | NA | NA | CASSSEHEQFF | TGCGCCAGCAGTTCGGAGCATGAGCAGTTCTTC
TRBJ2-2 | TRBV5-1 | NA | NA | CASSFVGGAAGELFF | TGCGCCAGCAGCTTTGTGGGAGGAGCAGCCGGGGAGCTGTTTTTT
TRBJ1-5 | TRBV5-5 | NA | NA | CASSLWGGQPQHF | TGTGCCAGCAGCTTATGGGGAGGGCAGCCCCAGCATTTT
TRBJ2-2 | TRBV5-1 | TRBD1 | NA | CASSLATGYGELFF | TGCGCCAGCAGCTTGGCGACAGGGTACGGGGAGCTGTTTTTT
TRBJ2-1 | TRBV13 | NA | NA | CASSLSPGLSYNEQFF | TGTGCCAGCAGCTTATCACCGGGACTCTCCTACAATGAGCAGTTCTTC
TRBJ2-3 | TRBV14 | NA | NA | CASSLLRVTDTQYF | TGTGCCAGCAGCCTTCTGCGGGTCACAGATACGCAGTATTTT
TRBJ1-1 | TRBV19 | NA | NA | CASTPGSMNTEAFF | TGTGCCAGTACCCCGGGATCTATGAACACTGAAGCTTTCTTT
TRBJ2-1 | TRBV7-9 | TRBD1 | NA | CASSREDRGAFF | TGTGCCAGCAGCCGTGAGGACAGGGGTGCGTTCTTC
TRBJ1-2 | TRBV19 | NA | NA | CASSIDKNYGYTF | TGTGCCAGTAGTATAGACAAAAACTATGGCTACACCTTC
TRBJ2-5 | TRBV6-1 | TRBD2 | NA | CASSEGGSNQETQYF | TGTGCCAGCAGTGAAGGCGGGAGTAATCAAGAGACCCAGTACTTC
TRBJ2-3 | TRBV2 | TRBD2 | NA | CASSEAGGRASGTDTQYF | TGTGCCAGCAGTGAAGCAGGCGGGAGGGCTAGCGGCACAGATACGCAGTATTTT
TRBJ1-1 | TRBV11-2 | NA | NA | CASSLGGWGTEAFF | TGTGCCAGCAGCTTAGGGGGCTGGGGCACTGAAGCTTTCTTT
TRBJ2-1 | TRBV9 | NA | NA | CASSVGQIYNEQFF | TGTGCCAGCAGCGTAGGACAGATTTACAATGAGCAGTTCTTC
TRBJ1-1 | TRBV5-1 | NA | NA | CASSPRGNGDTEAFF | TGCGCCAGCAGCCCTAGGGGGAACGGAGACACTGAAGCTTTCTTT
TRBJ1-1 | TRBV6-5 | NA | NA | CASSKPQGTEAFF | TGTGCCAGCAGTAAACCCCAGGGAACTGAAGCTTTCTTT
TRBJ2-2 | TRBV28 | TRBD2 | NA | CASSPSGSTGELFF | TGTGCCAGCAGTCCTAGCGGGAGTACCGGGGAGCTGTTTTTT
TRBJ2-2 | TRBV30 | TRBD2 | NA | CAWGPTSGLTGELFF | TGTGCCTGGGGTCCGACTAGCGGCTTAACCGGGGAGCTGTTTTTT
TRBJ1-1 | TRBV10-1 | NA | NA | CATSQMKNTEAFF | TGCGCCACCTCACAAATGAAAAACACTGAAGCTTTCTTT
TRBJ2-2 | TRBV2 | NA | NA | CASSGDSSTGELFF | TGTGCCAGCAGTGGTGACAGTAGCACCGGGGAGCTGTTTTTT
TRBJ2-3 | TRBV7-9 | NA | NA | CASSFRQVSTDTQYF | TGTGCCAGCAGCTTCCGACAGGTTTCCACAGATACGCAGTATTTT
TRBJ2-2 | TRBV5-1 | TRBD2 | NA | CASSPTSGRLKELFF | TGCGCCAGCAGCCCGACTAGCGGGAGGCTTAAGGAGCTGTTTTTT
TRBJ2-1 | TRBV29-1 | NA | NA | CSVVGSVYNEQFF | TGCAGCGTTGTTGGTAGCGTGTACAATGAGCAGTTCTTC
TRBJ1-1 | TRBV28 | NA | NA | CASSPPWGVITEAFF | TGTGCCAGCAGTCCCCCGTGGGGGGTAATCACTGAAGCTTTCTTT
TRBJ2-1 | TRBV9 | NA | NA | CASGFYNEQFF | TGTGCCAGCGGCTTCTACAATGAGCAGTTCTTC
TRBJ2-7 | TRBV27 | TRBD2 | once | CASSSSGSIHEQYF | TGTGCCAGCAGCTCGAGCGGGAGTATTCACGAGCAGTACTTC
TRBJ2-7 | TRBV27 | TRBD1 | NA | CASSLLPDRPSYEQYF | TGTGCCAGCAGTTTACTCCCGGACAGGCCATCCTACGAGCAGTACTTC
TRBJ2-5 | TRBV5-1 | TRBD1 | NA | CASSPGTVLETQYF | TGCGCCAGCAGCCCCGGGACAGTATTGGAGACCCAGTACTTC
TRBJ2-5 | TRBV29-1 | TRBD1 | NA | CSVYSPGTGIVETQYF | TGCAGCGTTTATTCACCCGGGACAGGGATAGTAGAGACCCAGTACTTC
TRBJ2-7 | TRBV30 | NA | NA | CAWTGGGPAYEQYF | TGTGCCTGGACTGGGGGAGGACCGGCCTACGAGCAGTACTTC
TRBJ1-5 | TRBV7-6 | TRBD1 | few | CASSLSDRGNQPQHF | TGTGCCAGCAGCTTAAGCGACAGGGGCAATCAGCCCCAGCATTTT
TRBJ2-5 | TRBV15 | TRBD1 | NA | CATSRDRGRGQETQYF | TGTGCCACCAGCAGAGATCGAGGCAGGGGGCAAGAGACCCAGTACTTC
TRBJ1-2 | TRBV5-1 | TRBD1 | once | CASSLKVRDRGGGYTF | TGCGCCAGCAGCTTGAAAGTAAGGGACAGGGGAGGCGGCTACACCTTC
TRBJ2-7 | TRBV5-1 | TRBD2 | NA | CASSLGGTSGEQYF | TGCGCCAGCAGCTTGGGAGGGACTAGCGGCGAGCAGTACTTC
TRBJ2-3 | TRBV5-5 | TRBD1 | NA | CASSIPGTGKDTQYF | TGTGCCAGCAGCATTCCCGGGACAGGGAAGGATACGCAGTATTTT
TRBJ1-5 | TRBV19 | TRBD1 | NA | CASSIPGGVQPQHF | TGTGCCAGTAGTATTCCAGGGGGCGTACAGCCCCAGCATTTT
TRBJ1-2 | TRBV29-1 | NA | NA | CSVAPEQTRGYGYTF | TGCAGCGTTGCCCCCGAGCAGACACGGGGCTATGGCTACACCTTC
TRBJ1-1 | TRBV5-4 | NA | once | CASSSTGNTEAFF | TGTGCCAGCAGCTCAACAGGGAACACTGAAGCTTTCTTT
TRBJ2-5 | TRBV28 | NA | NA | CASSLFRGETQYF | TGTGCCAGCAGTTTATTCAGGGGAGAGACCCAGTACTTC
TRBJ1-2 | TRBV6-5 | NA | NA | CASSRQLGYGYTF | TGTGCCAGCAGCCGACAGCTCGGCTATGGCTACACCTTC
TRBJ2-5 | TRBV7-9 | TRBD2 | once | CASSFTSGRAGETQYF | TGTGCCAGCAGCTTCACTAGCGGGAGGGCCGGAGAGACCCAGTACTTC
TRBJ2-7 | TRBV19 | NA | NA | CASSTRTGSQYSYEQYF | TGTGCCAGTAGTACCCGGACGGGATCCCAGTACTCCTACGAGCAGTACTTC
TRBJ2-3 | TRBV13 | NA | NA | CASSQLLAPTDTQYF | TGTGCCAGCAGCCAACTACTAGCTCCCACAGATACGCAGTATTTT
TRBJ2-3 | TRBV7-6 | NA | few | CASSRGGANTQYF | TGTGCCAGCAGCAGGGGGGGAGCGAATACGCAGTATTTT
TRBJ1-1 | TRBV2 | NA | few | CASAGPTMNTEAFF | TGTGCCAGCGCGGGACCCACCATGAACACTGAAGCTTTCTTT
TRBJ2-5 | TRBV25-1 | TRBD2 | NA | CASTKTSGVQETQYF | TGTGCCAGCACAAAGACTAGCGGAGTTCAAGAGACCCAGTACTTC
TRBJ2-7 | TRBV7-9 | NA | few | CASSFPGGSYEQYF | TGTGCCAGCAGCTTCCCCGGCGGCTCCTACGAGCAGTACTTC
TRBJ1-5 | TRBV27 | TRBD1 | NA | CASSPGQGDQLQHF | TGTGCCAGCAGTCCAGGACAGGGGGATCAGCTCCAGCATTTT
TRBJ1-1 | TRBV6-6 | NA | NA | CASSYRDISEAFF | TGTGCCAGCAGTTATCGGGACATCAGTGAAGCTTTCTTT
TRBJ1-1 | TRBV4-1 | NA | NA | CASSPQENTEAFF | TGCGCCAGCAGCCCACAGGAAAACACTGAAGCTTTCTTT
TRBJ2-7 | TRBV19 | TRBD1 | NA | CASSLTGNGGEQYF | TGTGCCAGTAGTCTGACAGGGAATGGTGGCGAGCAGTACTTC
TRBJ2-1 | TRBV29-1 | NA | few | CSVEANEQFF | TGCAGCGTTGAGGCTAATGAGCAGTTCTTC
TRBJ1-5 | TRBV25-1 | NA | NA | CASSEGRTGEQPQHF | TGTGCCAGCAGTGAGGGGAGAACCGGTGAACAGCCCCAGCATTTT
TRBJ2-1 | TRBV14 | TRBD1 | NA | CASSRQGAPYNEQFF | TGTGCCAGCAGCCGACAGGGGGCACCCTACAATGAGCAGTTCTTC